The 3 T cell receptor beta chains presented below share a single source sample, sequenced in a study of CD8+ T cells in alopecia areata. Extracted RNA was reverse transcribed into cDNA, the sequencing template. Measured with immunoSEQ multiplex PCR; TCRdb has only the in-frame clones, and not every one. The data show 110,000 to 150,000 clones, about 59% seen once. Noted treatment: oral pan-JAK inhibitor, 5-10 mg twice daily. Sequences were derived from CD8+ T cells sorted from blood, sampled at week 4, from a patient treated with tofacitinib. Receptors originate from a human donor with alopecia areata.

This sequence joins TRBV6-5 and TRBJ2-2, with D possibly being TRBD2 (6 bases). V was trimmed by 0 bases and J by 6 bases, leaving 8 bases between them. The CDR3 runs to 14 residues. In germline, CDR1 is MNHEY, CDR2 SVGAGI. This chain's CDR3 is CASSYSTGAGELFF. CDR3 DNA: TGTGCCAGCAGTTACTCGACGGGGGCCGGGGAGCTGTTTTTT.

This clone occurred once. The V and J genes are TRBV7-9 and TRBJ2-7, with 7 bases lining up with TRBD1. Germline CDR1 reads SEHNR; CDR2 reads FQNEAQ (reference sequence). The trim removed 1 base at V and 2 bases at J, leaving 8 bases unmatched. The CDR3 extends over 16 amino acids. The CDR3 sequence: CASSLVSGQQPYEQYF. The CDR3 region has the DNA TGTGCCAGCAGCTTAGTATCGGGACAGCAGCCCTACGAGCAGTACTTC.

The V call is TRBV7-9, the J call TRBJ2-7; D perhaps matches TRBD1 (5 bases). This CDR3 region has 15 residues. Germline assignment: CDR1 SEHNR and CDR2 FQNEAQ (reference sequence). V was trimmed by 5 bases and J by 1 base, leaving 15 bases between them. The chain's CDR3 is CASSPRQGPSYEQYF. Here the CDR3 DNA reads TGTGCCAGCAGCCCCCGCCAGGGCCCATCCTACGAGCAGTACTTC.